This TCR beta chain was captured in a study of beta chain features in type 1 diabetes. Whole-study findings and limits: Moderately but significantly shorter TCRB CDR3s were found in Type 1 diabetes patients in all four CD4+ subsets.

Of the isolated RNA, all was reverse transcribed, and so the sequenced material was expressed TCRB transcripts. The protocol was immunoSEQ multiplex PCR, while the TCRdb copy is restricted to in-frame clones and leaves out a portion. Here the sample spans a few hundred thousand clones, roughly a fifth being singletons. As for this clone: Its antigen is as yet unknown.

The CDR3 is 14 residues long. V gave up 6 bases and J gave up 4 bases; unmatched junction bases: 4. Germline V gene data show CDR1 as LGHNT and CDR2 as FRNRAP. This clonotype was obtained from a young woman in good health. This chain uses TRBV12-5 with TRBJ2-3, with 10 positions matching TRBD1. The sequencing sample was made of naive CD4+ T cells from blood. CDR3 sequence reads: CASGPGQGADTQYF. CDR3 nucleotide sequence: TGTGCTAGTGGCCCCGGACAGGGGGCAGATACGCAGTATTTT.